This entry features one T cell receptor (beta chain) sequence. Its antigen remains unidentified. PCR was performed using 60 Vbeta and 13 Jbeta primers. The data were produced by immunoSEQ multiplex PCR, yet TCRdb's version contains in-frame clones alone and is incomplete. The data hold about 78,000 clones, with around 85% observed a single time. The CDR3 contains 17 residues. Trimming took 4 bases from V and 2 from J; bases not matched to a gene: 9. Germline V gene data show CDR1 as LGHNA and CDR2 as YNFKEQ. This sample is drawn from a study of cytomegalovirus exposure and HLA in healthy donors. Findings of the study overall: A later analysis, which compared TCR beta chains of equal frequency, found the HLA-associated ones more clonally expanded.

The clonotype comes from a woman aged 45-59 years in good health and CMV-seronegative. Sequenced input: PBMCs. This chain uses TRBV4-2 with TRBJ2-3; 10 positions agree with TRBD2. CDR3 DNA: TGTGCCAGCAGCCCGAGGAGCGGGGGGGAGATCACAGATACGCAGTATTTT. Residues: CASSPRSGGEITDTQYF.